Sequencing of this TCR beta chain was carried out in a study of T cell responses to AZD1222 COVID-19 vaccine. Study-wide background: Samples with a second dose at about 4 or about 12 weeks were pooled together. Whole-study findings and limits: Once two AZD1222 doses were given, Spike-specific TCR breadth and depth went up.

The data were produced by immunoSEQ multiplex PCR, yet TCRdb's version contains in-frame clones alone and is incomplete. The table shows over 60,000 clones, with 87% occurring only once. Details on this clone: Its antigen is unidentified.

The CDR3 runs 14 residues. V lost 4 bases and J 6 bases, leaving 14 bases between the germline ends. CDR1 and CDR2 (germline): SNHLY, FYNNEI. The source material was peripheral blood, sampled on day 0 of AZD1222 vaccination. The receptor's source is an adult in good health. The chain employs TRBV2 and TRBJ2-3, with D perhaps TRBD2 (5 bases). CDR3 bases: TGTGCCAGCAGTGTTACTAGTATGTCCGATACGCAGTATTTT. This encodes CASSVTSMSDTQYF.